This is a list of T cell receptor beta chains from one sample in a study of blood T cell repertoires in COVID-19. Here immunoSEQ multiplex PCR was the method, and the copy in TCRdb shows in-frame clones only, minus some. The sample has about 300,000 clones, around 88% seen once; the top ten hold 5.5% to 8.5%. Sequencing was done on a sample of peripheral blood. All receptors come from a woman aged 30 to 39 who had recovered from COVID-19. Each CDR3 is given with its conserved first and last residue. A D gene is named only where the DNA matches it firmly. Clone sizes are given selectively: once, few, many, or a class where the clone is expanded.

D gene	clone size	CDR3 length	V gene	J gene	CDR3 protein	CDR3 DNA
TRBD1	few	13	TRBV3-1/TRBV3-2	TRBJ1-5	CASSYDRDQPQHF	TGTGCCAGCAGCTACGACAGGGACCAGCCCCAGCATTTT
.	.	13	TRBV7-3	TRBJ2-7	CASSRDTRGEQYF	TGTGCCAGCAGTAGGGACACGAGGGGCGAGCAGTACTTC
.	.	14	TRBV18	TRBJ2-1	CASSPSHEINEQFF	TGTGCCAGCTCACCGTCACATGAAATCAATGAGCAGTTCTTC
.	once	16	TRBV3-1/TRBV3-2	TRBJ2-1	CASSQDARYSYNEQFF	TGTGCCAGCAGCCAAGATGCCAGATACTCCTACAATGAGCAGTTCTTC
TRBD1	.	14	TRBV3-1/TRBV3-2	TRBJ1-2	CASSPDRVWGGYTF	TGTGCCAGCAGCCCGGACAGGGTATGGGGGGGCTACACCTTC
.	once	15	TRBV7-6	TRBJ2-2	CASSNRAANTGELFF	TGTGCCAGCAGCAACAGGGCCGCGAACACCGGGGAGCTGTTTTTT
TRBD2	.	14	TRBV9	TRBJ2-7	CASSEGGSSYEQYF	TGTGCCAGCAGCGAGGGAGGGAGCTCCTACGAGCAGTACTTC
.	.	13	TRBV28	TRBJ1-1	CASRLRGNTEAFF	TGTGCCAGCCGTTTACGGGGAAACACTGAAGCTTTCTTT
.	.	14	TRBV6-2/TRBV6-3	TRBJ2-3	CASSYERSTDTQYF	TGTGCCAGCAGTTATGAACGGAGCACAGATACGCAGTATTTT
.	.	12	TRBV10-3	TRBJ2-5	CAISEIGETQYF	TGTGCCATCAGTGAGATCGGAGAGACCCAGTACTTC
.	.	13	TRBV7-9	TRBJ2-5	CASSFDRQETQYF	TGTGCCAGCAGCTTCGACAGACAAGAGACCCAGTACTTC
.	.	19	TRBV21-1	TRBJ2-3	CASSKAARDSWICTDTQYF	TGTGCCAGCAGCAAAGCTGCCCGGGACTCCTGGATTTGCACAGATACGCAGTATTTT
TRBD2	.	16	TRBV4-2	TRBJ2-5	CASSQLGGGIQETQYF	TGTGCCAGCAGCCAATTGGGCGGGGGGATCCAAGAGACCCAGTACTTC
.	.	13	TRBV18	TRBJ1-5	CASSQDSYQPQHF	TGTGCCAGCTCCCAGGACAGTTATCAGCCCCAGCATTTT
TRBD1	.	15	TRBV5-1	TRBJ2-7	CASSVLGQGAHEQYF	TGCGCCAGCAGCGTACTGGGACAGGGGGCCCACGAGCAGTACTTC
TRBD1	few	12	TRBV2	TRBJ2-7	CATGQGDNEQYF	TGTGCCACGGGACAGGGGGATAACGAGCAGTACTTC
.	.	14	TRBV2	TRBJ1-1	CASSEERRDTEAFF	TGTGCCAGCAGCGAGGAGAGACGGGACACTGAAGCTTTCTTT
TRBD2	few	16	TRBV3-1/TRBV3-2	TRBJ2-2	CASSQGGLGNTGELFF	TGTGCCAGCAGCCAAGGGGGACTAGGTAACACCGGGGAGCTGTTTTTT
.	.	12	TRBV2	TRBJ2-4	CASREGLGIQYF	TGTGCCAGCAGGGAGGGCCTAGGCATTCAGTACTTC
.	.	13	TRBV7-9	TRBJ2-7	CASSSRSSYEQYF	TGTGCCAGCAGCTCCCGGAGCTCCTACGAGCAGTACTTC